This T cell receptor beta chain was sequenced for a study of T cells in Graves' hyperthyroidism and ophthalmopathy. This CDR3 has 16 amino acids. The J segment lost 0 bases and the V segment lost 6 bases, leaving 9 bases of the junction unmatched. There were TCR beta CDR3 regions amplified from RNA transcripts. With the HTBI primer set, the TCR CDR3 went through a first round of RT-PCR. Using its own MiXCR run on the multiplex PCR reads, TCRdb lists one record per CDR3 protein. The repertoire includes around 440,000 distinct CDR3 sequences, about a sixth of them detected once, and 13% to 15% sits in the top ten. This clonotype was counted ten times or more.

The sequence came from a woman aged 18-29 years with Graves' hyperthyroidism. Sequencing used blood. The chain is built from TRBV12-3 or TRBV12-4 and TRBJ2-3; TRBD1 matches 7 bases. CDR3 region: CASSRTGDSSTDTQYF. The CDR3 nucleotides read TGTGCCAGCAGCCGGACAGGAGATTCTAGCACAGATACGCAGTATTTT.